This section outlines one T cell receptor beta chain sequence together with its context. The antigen remains undetermined. TCRdb reprocessed the 5' RACE reads, keeping one entry per CDR3 protein, no DNA. This table lists over 200,000 distinct CDR3 sequences. The data are from a study of monozygotic twins with inflammatory bowel disease. Notes on the study in general: Immunosuppressive treatments were not uniform, and this may have added variability to patient repertoires. IBD patients shared fewer clonotypes with other individuals than healthy twins, especially patients with disease activity signs.

Germline V CDR1 and CDR2: LGHNA, YNFKEQ. The length of the CDR3 is 14 residues. Investigators extracted total RNA from whole blood and did not sort T cells. Sequencing was done on a sample of blood. The rearrangement links TRBV4-2 to TRBJ2-1. This receptor was identified in a human donor with ulcerative colitis or Crohn's disease, or a healthy co-twin of an affected twin (not recorded which). This chain's CDR3 is CASSQDGRHNEQFF.